This T cell receptor (beta chain) was captured by sequencing in a study of tumor-infiltrating lymphocytes in primary liver carcinoma. Production of TCR beta cDNA used 500 ng total RNA together with a constant-region primer. TCR beta libraries came from three nested multiplex PCR rounds using slightly modified ARM-PCR. A C-beta reverse primer was combined with TRBV1-TRBV30 forward primers in the first two PCR rounds, and each round had roughly 9 cycles. Using its own MiXCR run on the multiplex PCR reads, TCRdb lists one record per CDR3 protein. The data contain about 300,000 distinct CDR3 sequences, approximately 60% of them seen just once; the ten biggest clones take up approximately 9%. Germline trimming cut 2 bases from V and 4 bases from J; bases unmatched to any gene: 14. CDR3 length: 18 amino acids. Germline lookup yields CDR1 MDHEN and CDR2 SYDVKM. Unsorted whole blood supplied the RNA, and germline DNA was extracted too.

The V gene is TRBV28, the J gene TRBJ2-5; 9 bases map to TRBD2. This receptor was obtained from a man aged 35 to 55 with primary liver carcinoma and hepatitis B virus infection. Material for sequencing was peripheral blood. In DNA form, the CDR3 reads TGTGCCAGCAGTTTACGGCGGGATAGCGGGAGATCGGGAGAGACCCAGTACTTC. It translates to CASSLRRDSGRSGETQYF.